Below, 2 T cell receptor beta chains from the same sample are listed, as sequenced in a study of molecular identifiers for immune sequencing clone quantification. TCRdb re-derived calls from the PCR reads in MiXCR, one entry per CDR3 protein. Here the sample spans some 70,000 distinct CDR3 sequences, less than 20% being singletons. The sample taken for sequencing was naive CD8+ T cells from blood, with Jurkat cell RNA spiked in. Subset reported: FACS-sorted CD8+CD4-CCR7+CD45RA+ naive T cells. These receptor sequences come from a human donor in good health. Some libraries in this study had Jurkat cell RNA spiked in.

This clonotype has a count of ten or more. The rearrangement joins TRBV4-1 to TRBJ2-3; D remains unclear. The CDR3 contains 15 residues. The V and J ends lost 1 base and 3 bases respectively, with 11 bases between them. Germline values: CDR1 MGHRA, CDR2 YSYEKL. DNA for the CDR3: TGCGCCAGCAGCCAAGTGCTGGGCTCGACAGATACGCAGTATTTT. Protein product: CASSQVLGSTDTQYF.

The sample holds many counts of this clonotype. The chain links TRBV7-9 to TRBJ2-7; 12 bases fit TRBD1. Trimming cost V 4 bases and J 3 bases; bases outside gene matches: 4. The length of the CDR3 is 15 residues. Germline V gives CDR1 SEHNR, CDR2 FQNEAQ (reference sequence). The CDR3 bases are TGTGCCAGCAGCTACTGGGACAGGGGGCTCTACGAGCAGTACTTC. Protein: CASSYWDRGLYEQYF.